The 8 T cell receptor beta chains listed next were all sequenced from one sample in a study of identifying expanded T cells in peripheral blood. Libraries were prepared by immunoSEQ multiplex PCR; TCRdb keeps only in-frame clonotypes and omits some of them. The sample yields tens of thousands of clones, approximately 83% seen once. Specimen: blood. These receptors were taken from a person between 18 and 70 years old in good health.

This clone has a handful of counts. CDR3 residues: CASSIKGRQETQYF. DNA for the CDR3: TGTGCCAGTAGTATTAAGGGACGACAAGAGACCCAGTACTTC. V and J are TRBV19 and TRBJ2-5; D tentatively reads TRBD1 or TRBD2 (5 bases each). Trimming left V 3 bases short and J 2 bases short, with 10 bases between. CDR3 size: 14 residues. CDR1 and CDR2 (germline): LNHDA, SQIVND (reference sequence).

V and J are TRBV18 and TRBJ2-7, with 8 bases lining up with TRBD2. CDR3 length: 14 amino acids. The germline CDR1 and CDR2 sequences are KGHSH and LQKENI. V shed 4 bases, J shed 5 bases, and the junction held 7 bases outside the gene matches. In DNA, the CDR3 is TGTGCCAGCTCACGGAGCGGGAGTTTGAACGAGCAGTACTTC. Protein product: CASSRSGSLNEQYF. The variable domain in full, with the rest retrieved from reference TRBV18 and TRBJ2-7, is NAGVMQNPRHLVRRRGQEARLRCSPMKGHSHVYWYRQLPEEGLKFMVYLQKENIIDESGMPKERFSAEFPKEGPSILRIQQVVRGDSAAYFCASSRSGSLNEQYFGPGTRLTVT.

This clone was seen at least ten times. J is TRBJ1-3 and V is TRBV6-5, with no clear D. This CDR3 spans 14 amino acids. Trimming took off 6 bases at V and 2 bases at J, with 11 bases between the two ends. Germline assignment: CDR1 MNHEY and CDR2 SVGAGI. Here the CDR3 DNA reads TGTGCCAGCAGCCCCGCGGATACTGGAAACACCATATATTTT. Translated: CASSPADTGNTIYF.

V gene TRBV11-3 combines with J gene TRBJ1-3; the match to TRBD1 covers 8 bases. Per germline, CDR1 SGHNT and CDR2 YENEEA. J was trimmed by 2 bases and V by 3 bases; bases with no gene match: 6. CDR3 length: 16 residues. The CDR3 coding sequence is TGTGCCAGCAGCTTCGGACAGGGAGTGGCTGGAAACACCATATATTTT. Residues: CASSFGQGVAGNTIYF.

This chain joins TRBV18 and TRBJ2-3; 10 bases are shared with TRBD2. This CDR3 has 16 residues. After removal of 3 bases from V and 2 bases from J, the junction contained 5 bases not matched to a gene. Germline V gives CDR1 KGHSH, CDR2 LQKENI. CDR3 in DNA: TGTGCCAGCTCACCCGGACTAGCGGAAATCACAGATACGCAGTATTTT. As protein: CASSPGLAEITDTQYF.

This sequence joins TRBV6-5 and TRBJ2-7; 8 bases map to TRBD2. V dropped 5 bases and J dropped 4; count of bases not matched to a gene: 4. The CDR3 runs 13 residues. CDR1 MNHEY and CDR2 SVGAGI come from the germline V gene. The CDR3 here is CASSRGRWYEQYF. CDR3 DNA sequence: TGTGCCAGCAGTCGCGGGAGGTGGTACGAGCAGTACTTC.

The chain uses TRBV11-3 and TRBJ2-7, with D perhaps given as TRBD1 or TRBD2 (5 bases each). Trimming cost V 5 bases and J 3 bases, with 17 bases left between them. CDR1 and CDR2 from the germline V gene are SGHNT and YENEEA. This CDR3 comprises 15 residues. The CDR3 DNA reads as TGTGCCAGCAGCCCGATGGGGCAGGGACGCTACGAGCAGTACTTC. Translating gives CASSPMGQGRYEQYF.

This clone turned up a few times. V usage is TRBV5-1 and J usage is TRBJ2-2; 14 bases agree with TRBD2. Germline V gene sequence: CDR1 SGHRS, CDR2 YFSETQ. The CDR3 is 15 residues long. V gave up 4 bases and J gave up 6 bases; unmatched junction bases: 2. The CDR3 loop reads CASSPGLAGAGELFF. The CDR3 coding sequence is TGCGCCAGCAGCCCGGGACTAGCGGGAGCCGGGGAGCTGTTTTTT.